This T cell receptor (beta chain) came from a study of OX40 agonist ivuxolimab in advanced cancers. In the study overall: Every patient in dose escalation had hepatocellular carcinoma, melanoma, renal cell or head and neck cancer. Broader study findings: Clonal expansion was among the lowest in partial responders at 0.1-3.0 mg/kg, especially CD8+.

Points on this clone: The antigen is not known.

The repertoire was sequenced with immunoSEQ multiplex PCR; TCRdb's copy has only in-frame clones and lacks some. In the table there are about 40,000 clones, around 90% of which are singletons. V was clipped by 5 bases and J by 2 bases; unmatched bases: 11. The CDR3 totals 16 residues. Germline CDR1 is LNHDA and CDR2 is SQIVND (reference sequence). The chain joins TRBV19 to TRBJ2-5; 7 bases align to TRBD1. Material: CD4+ or CD8+ T cells sorted from blood, obtained in a trial of the OX40 agonist ivuxolimab. The TCR originated in an adult with an advanced solid tumor such as melanoma, head and neck, liver or kidney cancer. DNA for the CDR3: TGTGCCAGTAGTCTAACCGGGACAGTCTTACAAGAGACCCAGTACTTC. This sequence encodes CASSLTGTVLQETQYF.